This entry concerns a single T cell receptor (beta chain). This specimen comes from a study of blood T cell repertoires in COVID-19. Study background: The samples span acute and convalescent COVID-19 from the United States, Italy and Spain.

Recovered Cohort 3 donors showed two negative PCRs, clearance, or symptom resolution. TCRdb's table, derived via immunoSEQ multiplex PCR, lists solely in-frame clones and lacks some. The sample has under 450,000 clones, 83% seen once. J lost 6 bases, V lost 2 bases, and 6 bases had no gene match. This CDR3 spans 15 amino acids. Germline V gene sequence: CDR1 SGDLS, CDR2 YYNGEE. This sequence originates from a woman between 45 and 60 years old who had recovered from COVID-19. Sequenced input: PBMCs or T cells enriched from blood (not recorded which). The chain uses TRBV9 and TRBJ2-1; 9 nucleotides align to TRBD2. CDR3 loop: CASSVSSGASNEQFF. The DNA of the CDR3 is TGTGCCAGCAGCGTGTCTAGCGGGGCGAGCAATGAGCAGTTCTTC.